These T cell receptor beta chains were read from a single sample in a study of cytomegalovirus exposure and HLA in healthy donors. Generated by immunoSEQ multiplex PCR, the TCRdb table keeps only in-frame clones and is missing some. The sample consists of tens of thousands of clones, about three quarters of them appearing once. Sample: PBMCs. The receptor set was obtained from a male donor in good health and CMV-seropositive. Both conserved end residues are part of each CDR3. A D gene is named only where the DNA matches it firmly. Where a row states a size, it is once, few, many or the class of an expanded clone; other rows omit it.

V gene	clone size	D gene	J gene	CDR3 DNA	CDR3 protein
TRBV4-3	.	.	TRBJ1-1	TGCGCCAGCAGCCAATTAGGGGCTGAAGCTTTCTTT	CASSQLGAEAFF
TRBV28	.	TRBD2	TRBJ2-7	TGTGCCAGCACCCCCCGACTAGCGGGAGGGGTAGAGCAGTACTTC	CASTPRLAGGVEQYF
TRBV19	.	.	TRBJ2-3	TGTGCCAGTAGCACTAGCTCTAGCACAGATACGCAGTATTTT	CASSTSSSTDTQYF
TRBV27	few	TRBD1	TRBJ2-6	TGTGCCAGCAGCCTAGCCGGGACAGGGTTCTCTGGGGCCAACGTCCTGACTTTC	CASSLAGTGFSGANVLTF
TRBV2	few	TRBD1	TRBJ2-7	TGTGCCAGCAGTGGTACCATAGGACAGGCCCGTTTGGAGCAGTACTTC	CASSGTIGQARLEQYF
TRBV14	.	TRBD2	TRBJ2-1	TGTGCCAGCAGCCAAGGGGCTATGGGACTAGTTGTCGTTGAGCAGTTCTTC	CASSQGAMGLVVVEQFF
TRBV6-5	once	TRBD2	TRBJ2-3	TGTGCCAGCAGTCGATTAGCGGGAGGTTCAGATACGCAGTATTTT	CASSRLAGGSDTQYF
TRBV7-9	.	.	TRBJ2-5	TGTGCCAGCAGCTCCGTTGAGACCCAGTACTTC	CASSSVETQYF
TRBV4-1	.	.	TRBJ2-3	TGCGCCAGCAGGCCTGGCCGCCTAGATCGGACTAGCACAGATACGCAGTATTTT	CASRPGRLDRTSTDTQYF
TRBV6-8	.	.	TRBJ2-2	TGTGCCAGCGGCCTGGGGTTGAGCGTCACTTTACGGGGCGGGGAGCTGTTTTTT	CASGLGLSVTLRGGELFF
TRBV5-1	.	TRBD2	TRBJ2-5	TGCGCCAGCACCTCGCTAGCGGGAGGTCCGAAGACCCAGTACTTC	CASTSLAGGPKTQYF
TRBV6-1	.	TRBD1	TRBJ2-7	TGTGCCAGCAGTGAACAAGTGGGGACAGGGAGCTACGAGCAGTACTTC	CASSEQVGTGSYEQYF
TRBV9	.	.	TRBJ2-7	TGTGCCAGCAGTCTAGGGGGCGGGAACTCCTACGAGCAGTACTTC	CASSLGGGNSYEQYF
TRBV6-4	.	.	TRBJ2-3	TGTGCCAGCAGTGACCAGGGTGGCACAGATACGCAGTATTTT	CASSDQGGTDTQYF
TRBV4-3	.	.	TRBJ2-1	TGCGCCAGCAGCCAAGCGGTCCTCTCCTACAATGAGCAGTTCTTC	CASSQAVLSYNEQFF
TRBV9	.	TRBD1	TRBJ1-2	TGTGCCAGCAGCCCAGACAGGGGGTATCACTATGGCTACACCTTC	CASSPDRGYHYGYTF
TRBV9	.	.	TRBJ2-3	TGTGCCAGCAGCGTAGATCCCACGGGTCTGGTGACAGATACGCAGTATTTT	CASSVDPTGLVTDTQYF